These 28 T cell receptor beta chains were all obtained from the same sample, sequenced in a study of control samples from healthy donors and cancer patients. TCRdb's table, derived via immunoSEQ multiplex PCR, lists solely in-frame clones and lacks some. This table holds 180,000 or so clones, roughly 93% found once. Input material: blood. These receptors were obtained from a woman in her fifties or sixties in good health.

The rearrangement links TRBV5-6 to TRBJ1-3; TRBD1 matches 10 bases. Trimming removed 4 bases from V and 5 bases from J; junction bases left unmatched: 3. From germline, CDR1 is SGHDT and CDR2 YYEEEE. There are 14 residues in the CDR3. The CDR3 spells CASSPGQGRNTIYF. Written as DNA, the CDR3 is TGTGCCAGCAGCCCGGGACAGGGGAGAAACACCATATATTTT.

The rearrangement joins TRBV27 to TRBJ2-3; D unclear. The CDR3 runs 15 residues. Looked up from germline, CDR1 is MNHEY and CDR2 is SMNVEV (reference sequence). V was pared by 0 bases and J by 0 bases, with 7 bases between. CDR3 bases: TGTGCCAGCAGTTTATCTCACGGTAGCACAGATACGCAGTATTTT. It specifies CASSLSHGSTDTQYF.

The rearrangement uses TRBV25-1 and TRBJ1-3, with a weak D call TRBD1 (6 bases). The ends were cut back, 2 bases at V and 2 bases at J, with 7 bases in the middle. Germline values: CDR1 MGHDK, CDR2 SYGVNS. The CDR3 is 14 residues long. Here the CDR3 DNA reads TGTGCCAGCAGTGAAAGGGGGGCTGGAAACACCATATATTTT. Translation: CASSERGAGNTIYF.

The chain links TRBV23-1 to TRBJ1-6; D might be TRBD1 (6 bases). TRBV23-1 is given ORF status, its function remaining uncertain. This CDR3 is 13 amino acids long. V lost 7 bases, J lost 19 bases, and 23 bases lay in between. CDR3 sequence: CASKRTEGRGRHF. CDR3 coding DNA: TGCGCCAGCAAAAGAACAGAGGGGCGGGGGCGTCACTTT.

V and J are TRBV9 and TRBJ1-2, with 10 bases lining up with TRBD1. The CDR3 spans 14 residues. Per germline, CDR1 SGDLS and CDR2 YYNGEE. V lost 3 bases, J lost 3 bases, and 2 bases stayed unmatched. CDR3 in DNA: TGTGCCAGCAGCGCCGGGACAGGGGACTATGGCTACACCTTC. Its protein is CASSAGTGDYGYTF.

V gene TRBV6-6 combines with J gene TRBJ1-5; D call uncertain. The CDR3 has 14 residues. In germline, CDR1 is MNHNY, CDR2 SVGAGI (reference sequence). CDR3 loop: CVGNPVGGNQPQHF. Here the CDR3 DNA reads TGTGTCGGCAATCCTGTCGGGGGCAATCAGCCCCAGCATTTT.

This chain connects TRBV11-3 to TRBJ1-1; D remains unclear. Trimming removed 5 bases at V and 3 bases at J, with 10 bases between. Germline CDR1 reads SGHNT; CDR2 reads YENEEA. The CDR3 is 13 residues long. For the CDR3, the DNA is TGTGCCAGCAGCCTTGACCGGGACACTGAAGCTTTCTTT. This encodes CASSLDRDTEAFF.

The chain has TRBV5-5 and TRBJ2-5; D possibly matches TRBD1 or TRBD2 (5 bases each). The CDR3 sequence is 14 residues long. CDR1 and CDR2 from the germline V gene are SGHKS and YYEKEE (reference sequence). V lost 0 bases and J lost 10, with 16 bases in between. This CDR3 is CASSLGLGTGRQYF. CDR3 DNA sequence: TGTGCCAGCAGCTTGGGGCTAGGCACGGGACGCCAGTACTTC.

This rearrangement joins TRBV10-3 to TRBJ1-5, with D perhaps TRBD1 (5 bases). The V gene lost 0 bases and the J gene lost 2 bases, with 11 bases spanning the gap. Looked up from germline, CDR1 is ENHRY and CDR2 is SYGVKD. This CDR3 spans 16 amino acids. The CDR3 is CAISESRAGGNQPQHF. The CDR3 nucleotides are TGTGCCATCAGTGAGTCGAGGGCGGGGGGCAATCAGCCCCAGCATTTT.

The V call is TRBV10-2, the J call TRBJ1-1; no definite D call. The ends were cut back, 6 bases at V and 3 bases at J, with 14 bases in the middle. The CDR3 runs 14 residues. Germline CDR1 reads WSHSY; CDR2 reads SAAADI. CDR3 DNA: TGCGCCAGCAGAAGAGCTGAGCCGGACACTGAAGCTTTCTTT. Its translation is CASRRAEPDTEAFF.

The V gene is TRBV7-9, the J gene TRBJ1-4; 9 bases fit TRBD1. The CDR3 covers 16 residues. CDR1 is SEHNR and CDR2 is FQNEAQ in the germline V gene (reference sequence). V lost 1 base to trimming and J lost 8 bases; unmatched junction nucleotides: 8. The CDR3 sequence is CASSLGVQTGGEKLFF. DNA of the CDR3: TGTGCCAGCAGCTTAGGAGTCCAGACAGGGGGAGAAAAACTGTTTTTT.

This clone was detected only once. The gene calls are TRBV10-3 and TRBJ1-1; D ambiguous. V lost 7 bases, J lost 6 bases, and 18 bases lay in between. The germline V gene encodes CDR1 ENHRY and CDR2 SYGVKD. The CDR3 is made up of 14 amino acids. CDR3 in amino acids: CAITKQRPAAEAFF. The CDR3 nucleotides are TGTGCCATCACCAAACAGAGACCCGCGGCTGAAGCTTTCTTT.

The chain combines TRBV14 with TRBJ1-3; D is uncertain. V was trimmed by 5 bases and J by 2 bases, leaving 7 bases between them. Germline CDR1 is SGHDN and CDR2 is FVKESK. The CDR3 is 13 amino acids. CDR3 nucleotides: TGTGCCAGCAGCTTTAGAGCTGGAAACACCATATATTTT. Residues: CASSFRAGNTIYF.

The chain combines TRBV2 with TRBJ2-2, with D perhaps matching TRBD1 or TRBD2 (6 bases each). Germline CDR1 reads SNHLY; CDR2 reads FYNNEI. The V and J ends lost 6 bases and 4 bases respectively, with 18 bases between them. The CDR3 totals 16 residues. CDR3 DNA: TGTGCCAGCAGCCCCTGGGGGGCAGGAGGCACCGGGGAGCTGTTTTTT. It encodes CASSPWGAGGTGELFF. Looking up the rest from reference TRBV2 and TRBJ2-2 gives the full variable domain: EPEVTQTPSHQVTQMGQEVILRCVPISNHLYFYWYRQILGQKVEFLVSFYNNEISEKSEIFDDQFSVERPDGSNFTLKIRSTKLEDSAMYFCASSPWGAGGTGELFFGEGSRLTVL.

The V call is TRBV20-1, the J call TRBJ2-5; 8 positions match TRBD2. The J segment lost 9 bases and the V segment lost 3 bases, leaving 6 bases of the junction unmatched. Germline V gene lookup returns CDR1 DFQATT and CDR2 SNEGSKA (reference sequence). The CDR3 is made up of 12 amino acids. The CDR3 bases are TGCAGTGCTAGTCCGAGCGGGGGTCCCCAGTACTTC. It translates to CSASPSGGPQYF.

V gene TRBV7-9 combines with J gene TRBJ2-3, with D possibly TRBD1 on 5 matching bases. The CDR3 extends over 15 amino acids. Deletions cut 5 bases from V and 3 bases from J, with 15 bases between. The V gene's germline CDR1 is SEHNR and CDR2 FQNEAQ (reference sequence). CDR3 DNA sequence: TGTGCCAGCAGCAAGATGACAGAATTTACAGATACGCAGTATTTT. Translation gives CASSKMTEFTDTQYF.

The V call is TRBV29-1, the J call TRBJ1-2, with D maybe TRBD1 (5 bases). Germline V CDR1 and CDR2: SQVTM, ANQGSEA. This CDR3 spans 12 amino acids. The V end lost 1 base, the J end lost 8 bases, and 11 bases lay between the germline ends. For the CDR3, the DNA is TGCAGCGTTGAAGTTGGGGCGGGCGGCTACACCTTC. This encodes CSVEVGAGGYTF.

The chain uses TRBV30 and TRBJ1-3; D not certain. V lost 1 base and J 0 bases, leaving 4 bases between the germline ends. This CDR3 has 13 residues. The V gene's germline CDR1 is GTSNPN and CDR2 SVGIG (reference sequence). The CDR3 sequence is CAWSGVSGNTIYF. CDR3 nucleotide sequence: TGTGCCTGGAGTGGGGTCTCTGGAAACACCATATATTTT.

The V gene is TRBV30, the J gene TRBJ1-5; 7 bases line up with TRBD1. The V gene end was trimmed by 4 bases and the J gene end by 6 bases; junction bases not matched to a gene: 6. The CDR3 spans 13 residues. CDR1 GTSNPN and CDR2 SVGIG come from the germline V gene (reference sequence). The CDR3, as DNA: TGTGCCTGGATAGGGGGCGAAGGTCAGCCCCAGCATTTT. Amino acid sequence: CAWIGGEGQPQHF.

V gene TRBV2 combines with J gene TRBJ1-6; TRBD1 matches 7 bases. J gave up 13 bases and V 6 bases, and 12 bases lay outside the gene matches. The CDR3 covers 14 residues. Germline V lookup: CDR1 SNHLY, CDR2 FYNNEI. The CDR3 DNA reads as TGTGCCAGCAGCCGAACAGGGGTCATGACGCCCCTCCACTTT. This codes for CASSRTGVMTPLHF.

The chain carries TRBV7-2 and TRBJ1-1; D unclear. V lost 1 base and J lost 0, with 6 bases in between. The CDR3 loop spans 14 amino acids. CDR1 and CDR2 from the germline V gene are SGHTA and FQGNSA. CDR3 nucleotides: TGTGCCAGCAGCTTAGTTTACCTGAACACTGAAGCTTTCTTT. Encoded protein: CASSLVYLNTEAFF.

The genes are TRBV7-9 and TRBJ2-1, with 8 bases aligning to TRBD2. After removal of 5 bases from V and 4 bases from J, the junction contained 7 bases not matched to a gene. The CDR3 is 15 amino acids. Germline V gene data show CDR1 as SEHNR and CDR2 as FQNEAQ (reference sequence). CDR3 sequence: CASSLRGGRYNEQFF. The CDR3, as DNA: TGTGCCAGCAGCCTACGGGGGGGGAGATACAATGAGCAGTTCTTC.

This chain links TRBV6-5 with TRBJ2-1; tentative D call: TRBD1 (6 bases). Trimming stripped 4 bases from V and 4 bases from J, with 14 bases between. Germline CDR1 is MNHEY and CDR2 is SVGAGI. CDR3 length equals 15 residues. This CDR3 reads CASSSGTNLYNEQFF. CDR3 DNA sequence: TGTGCCAGCAGTTCCGGGACAAATCTATACAATGAGCAGTTCTTC.

The V call is TRBV13, the J call TRBJ1-3; D is ambiguous. Deletions cut 6 bases from V and 4 bases from J, with 19 bases between. This CDR3 has 16 amino acids. From germline, CDR1 is PRHDT and CDR2 FYEKMQ (reference sequence). DNA for the CDR3: TGTGCCAGCAGATCTAGACCGCCGAGGTTCGGAAACACCATATATTTT. It specifies CASRSRPPRFGNTIYF. The whole variable domain, remainder taken from reference TRBV13 and TRBJ1-3, is AAGVIQSPRHLIKEKRETATLKCYPIPRHDTVYWYQQGPGQDPQFLISFYEKMQSDKGSIPDRFSAQQFSDYHSELNMSSLELGDSALYFCASRSRPPRFGNTIYFGEGSWLTVV.

The genes are TRBV5-5 and TRBJ2-2, with 11 bases identical to TRBD2. CDR1 is SGHKS, CDR2 YYEKEE, per germline (reference sequence). CDR3 length: 16 amino acids. V was clipped by 4 bases and J by 0 bases; unmatched bases: 2. CDR3 amino acids: CASSEGLAANTGELFF. CDR3 nucleotide sequence: TGTGCCAGCAGCGAGGGACTAGCGGCGAACACCGGGGAGCTGTTTTTT.

The V and J genes are TRBV19 and TRBJ2-6, with D possibly TRBD1 on 5 matching bases. The V gene's germline CDR1 is LNHDA and CDR2 SQIVND (reference sequence). Trimming left V 5 bases short and J 1 base short, with 12 bases between. The CDR3 consists of 16 residues. CDR3 DNA: TGTGCCAGTAGTGTTCAGGGTAGGTCTGGGGCCAACGTCCTGACTTTC. Translation gives CASSVQGRSGANVLTF.

This chain uses TRBV2 with TRBJ1-5, with 8 bases that match TRBD1. The J segment lost 1 base and the V segment lost 5 bases, leaving 10 bases of the junction unmatched. The CDR3 totals 17 residues. Germline V gene data show CDR1 as SNHLY and CDR2 as FYNNEI. The CDR3 coding sequence is TGTGCCAGCAGTAGAACACCAGGGGGCGCGAGCAATCAGCCCCAGCATTTT. Translation: CASSRTPGGASNQPQHF.

This sequence joins TRBV3-1 (or the pseudogene TRBV3-2) and TRBJ2-7; 10 bases line up with TRBD1. After removal of 2 bases from V and 6 bases from J, the junction contained 16 bases not matched to a gene. The CDR3 covers 18 residues. Germline V lookup: CDR1 LGHDT, CDR2 YNNKEL (reference sequence). The CDR3 loop reads CASSQKKKRDRGPSEQYF. CDR3 sequence (DNA): TGTGCCAGCAGCCAAAAAAAGAAAAGGGACAGGGGTCCTTCCGAGCAGTACTTC.